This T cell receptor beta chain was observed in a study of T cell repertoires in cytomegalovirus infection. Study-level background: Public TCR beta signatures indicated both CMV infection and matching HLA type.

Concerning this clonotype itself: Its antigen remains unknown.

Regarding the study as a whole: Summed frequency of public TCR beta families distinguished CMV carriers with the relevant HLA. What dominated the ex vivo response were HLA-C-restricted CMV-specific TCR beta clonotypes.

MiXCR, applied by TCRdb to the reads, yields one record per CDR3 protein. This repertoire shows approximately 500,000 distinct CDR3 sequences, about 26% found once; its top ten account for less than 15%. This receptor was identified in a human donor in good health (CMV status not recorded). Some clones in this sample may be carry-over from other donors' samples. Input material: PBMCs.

The CDR3: CASSRSGGGVAYNEQFF. DNA of the CDR3: TGTGCCAGCAGTAGGTCCGGGGGCGGGGTGGCCTACAATGAGCAGTTCTTC. The chain carries TRBV12-3 or TRBV12-4 and TRBJ2-1; D may match TRBD1 or TRBD2 (6 bases each). This CDR3 is 17 amino acids long. Trimming removed 5 bases at V and 2 bases at J, with 19 bases between.